A selection of T cell receptor beta chains follows, all from one sample in a study of cytomegalovirus exposure and HLA in healthy donors. The repertoire was sequenced with immunoSEQ multiplex PCR; TCRdb's copy has only in-frame clones and lacks some. Of 90,000 to 120,000 clones listed, around 67% are singletons. The sequencing input was PBMCs. The receptors were sampled from a woman aged 35 to 49 in good health and CMV-seropositive. The CDR3 runs from the conserved cysteine through the conserved F or W. Fields, in order: V gene, CDR3 protein.

TRBV2,CASGSGRGSGNTIYF
TRBV5-4,CASSLATGYTEAFF
TRBV16,CASSQLQGDSYGYTF
TRBV30,CAWRRRETQYF
TRBV18,CASSPPGASSYNEQFF
TRBV27,CANSGSLAKNIQYF
TRBV27,CASSLKPGQNNQPQHF
TRBV29-1,CSVGINYGYTF
TRBV6-4,CASSSSGGGEETQYF
TRBV19,CASSISESPLHF
TRBV15,CATSREASGGTDTQYF
TRBV4-1,CASSHSGQRGIGNEQFF
TRBV7-3,CASSLGPRVETQYF
TRBV30,CAWSVRRTDSNQPQHF
TRBV4-3,CASSQGTGSNTEAFF